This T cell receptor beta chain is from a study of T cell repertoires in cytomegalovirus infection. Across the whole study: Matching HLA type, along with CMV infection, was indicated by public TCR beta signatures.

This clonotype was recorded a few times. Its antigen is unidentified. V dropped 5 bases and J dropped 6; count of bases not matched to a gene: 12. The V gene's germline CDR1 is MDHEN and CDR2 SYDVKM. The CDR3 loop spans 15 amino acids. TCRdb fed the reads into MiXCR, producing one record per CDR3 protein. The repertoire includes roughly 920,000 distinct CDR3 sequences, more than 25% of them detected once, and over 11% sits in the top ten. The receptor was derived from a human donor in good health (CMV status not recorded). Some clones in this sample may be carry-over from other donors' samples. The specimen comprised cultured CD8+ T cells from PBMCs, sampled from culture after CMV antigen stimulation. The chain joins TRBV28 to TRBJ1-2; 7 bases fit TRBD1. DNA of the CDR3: TGTGCCAGCAGTCTCTACACAGGGGCGGGTGATGGCTACACCTTC. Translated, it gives CASSLYTGAGDGYTF.